This T cell receptor beta chain was sequenced for a study of CD8+CD57+ T cells in acquired aplastic anemia. The wider study: Average DNA yield from sorted CD4+ and CD8+ cells was roughly 3 ug. Study-wide results and limits: Both patients and controls carried the same twenty-nine CD8+ CDR3 sequences.

Genomic DNA templated the TCR beta VDJ and CDR3 profiling. Each CDR3 protein gets one entry after TCRdb re-called the reads with MiXCR. Among approximately 200,000 distinct CDR3 sequences listed, roughly 55% were seen once. CDR3 length equals 14 residues. The V and J ends lost 3 bases and 4 bases respectively, with 12 bases between them. Germline lookup yields CDR1 DFQATT and CDR2 SNEGSKA (reference sequence). A remark on this clonotype: Antigen specificity is unknown.

The chain uses TRBV20-1 and TRBJ2-2, with D possibly matching TRBD1 (6 bases). Sequenced material: sorted CD4+, CD8+, or CD8+CD57+ T cells (not recorded which) from PBMCs. The TCR originated in a human donor in good health. The CDR3 is CSARGAVGTGELFF. The DNA of the CDR3 is TGCAGTGCTAGGGGGGCAGTCGGCACCGGGGAGCTGTTTTTT.